Listed here are 12 T cell receptor beta chains from one sample, sequenced in a study of T cells in Graves' hyperthyroidism and ophthalmopathy. TCR beta CDR3 sequences were amplified from RNA transcripts. When the TCR CDR3 underwent first-round RT-PCR, the HTBI primer set was used. TCRdb reanalysed the multiplex PCR reads using MiXCR and keeps one entry per CDR3 protein. The sample holds 600,000 to 800,000 distinct CDR3 sequences, roughly a third seen once. Source material: blood. The source of these receptors is a middle-aged woman with Graves' hyperthyroidism.

This rearrangement joins TRBV7-2 to TRBJ2-2; 10 nucleotides line up with TRBD1. Germline-derived CDR1 and CDR2 are SGHTA and FQGNSA. The CDR3 is made up of 16 amino acids. Trimming took 5 bases from V and 4 from J; bases not matched to a gene: 7. CDR3 loop: CASSQRQGAGTGELFF. The CDR3 bases are TGTGCCAGCAGCCAACGACAGGGGGCCGGCACCGGGGAGCTGTTTTTT.

The chain recombines TRBV14 with TRBJ2-5, with no clear D. With 0 bases removed from V and 7 bases from J, the gap between germline ends came to 9 bases. Per germline, CDR1 SGHDN and CDR2 FVKESK. The CDR3 is made up of 13 amino acids. CDR3 in DNA: TGTGCCAGCAGCCAAGAGTTAACGGCGACCCAGTACTTC. As protein: CASSQELTATQYF.

A word on this clonotype: This could be a read error, since a much larger clone is one nucleotide away. The gene calls are TRBV10-3 and TRBJ1-1; D unresolved. Trimming stripped 4 bases from V and 2 bases from J, with 11 bases between. The CDR3 runs 14 residues. Germline V gene sequence: CDR1 ENHRY, CDR2 SYGVKD. The DNA of the CDR3 is TGTGCCATCAGTGGCCGGACGGACAACACTGAAGCTTTCTTT. Translated, it gives CAISGRTDNTEAFF.

The V and J genes are TRBV10-3 and TRBJ2-2; D gene unclear. This CDR3 has 16 amino acids. The ends were cut back, 10 bases at V and 6 bases at J, with 24 bases in the middle. CDR1 ENHRY and CDR2 SYGVKD come from the germline V gene. Written as DNA, the CDR3 is TGTGCCAGCAGCTTAGAGGCGCTAAGCCCCCCCGGGGAGCTGTTTTTT. It specifies CASSLEALSPPGELFF.

The chain joins TRBV2 to TRBJ2-7, with D tentatively TRBD1 (6 bases). CDR1 SNHLY and CDR2 FYNNEI come from the germline V gene. There are 14 residues in the CDR3. V was pared by 2 bases and J by 4 bases, with 12 bases between. The CDR3: CASSESGVGYEQYF. CDR3 sequence (DNA): TGTGCCAGCAGTGAATCAGGGGTTGGATACGAGCAGTACTTC.

The CDR3 DNA is TGCAGTGCTAGAGTGGAATCCCTAAAAGAGACCCAGTACTTC. Protein sequence: CSARVESLKETQYF. The chain employs TRBV20-1 and TRBJ2-5; D uncertain. Germline V gene lookup returns CDR1 DFQATT and CDR2 SNEGSKA (reference sequence). The V end lost 1 base, the J end lost 3 bases, and 12 bases lay between the germline ends. The CDR3 has 14 amino acids.

This clonotype was found many times. The V gene is TRBV29-1, the J gene TRBJ2-7; the D gene is possibly TRBD2 (6 bases). The CDR3 covers 12 residues. V was cut by 5 bases and J by 2 bases, with 10 bases left in between. The germline V gene has CDR1 SQVTM and CDR2 ANQGSEA. CDR3 in DNA: TGCAGCGTTCGACTAGACACCTACGAGCAGTACTTC. The encoded protein is CSVRLDTYEQYF.

The chain carries TRBV15 and TRBJ1-6; D is uncertain. Between the trimmed V and J ends, which lost 3 bases and 7 bases, there was a span of 7 bases. The CDR3 has 13 amino acids. Germline V gene data show CDR1 as LNHNV and CDR2 as YYDKDF (reference sequence). In nucleotides, the CDR3 is TGTGCCACCAGCAGCTTAGAGAATTCACCCCTCCACTTT. Protein sequence: CATSSLENSPLHF. Using reference TRBV15 and TRBJ1-6 for the parts outside the CDR3, the full variable domain is DAMVIQNPRYQVTQFGKPVTLSCSQTLNHNVMYWYQQKSSQAPKLLFHYYDKDFNNEADTPDNFQSRRPNTSFCFLDIRSPGLGDTAMYLCATSSLENSPLHFGNGTRLTVT.

This chain joins TRBV11-2 and TRBJ2-2, with D possibly being TRBD1 (5 bases). This CDR3 has 15 amino acids. Germline V gene data show CDR1 as SGHAT and CDR2 as FQNNGV. Trimming took off 6 bases at V and 7 bases at J, with 18 bases between the two ends. CDR3 protein: CASSEAVGRIGELFF. The CDR3 DNA follows: TGTGCCAGCAGTGAGGCGGTGGGGCGTATCGGGGAGCTGTTTTTT.

This clonotype was seen a single time. This clone may be a read error of a much larger clone one base away. This chain connects TRBV5-1 to TRBJ1-4, with no clear D. The CDR3 is made up of 14 amino acids. Germline-derived CDR1 and CDR2 are SGHRS and YFSETQ. CDR3 sequence (DNA): TGCGCCAGCAGCTTGGAACCAACTAATGAAAGACTGTTTTTT. Translation: CASSLEPTNERLFF.

This clonotype was detected ten times or more. The gene calls are TRBV7-8 and TRBJ1-5; 10 bases fit TRBD1. This CDR3 has 15 residues. The V gene end was trimmed by 5 bases and the J gene end by 11 bases; junction bases not matched to a gene: 12. The germline V gene encodes CDR1 SGHVS and CDR2 FQNEAQ. CDR3 amino acids: CASSPRDRGIRTQHF. The CDR3 nucleotides are TGTGCCAGCAGCCCCCGGGACAGGGGAATTCGGACCCAGCATTTT.

Comments on this clonotype: One end of the junction fails to match germline, which may point to a read error. This sequence joins TRBV5-4 and TRBJ2-5, with a possible D match to TRBD1 (6 bases). Germline CDR1 SGHNT, CDR2 YYREEE (reference sequence). The CDR3 spans 12 residues. Written as DNA, the CDR3 is TGTGCCAGCAGCGGGGGCCAACAGACCCAGTACTTC. It encodes CASSGGQQTQYF.